These T cell receptor beta chains were read from a single sample in a study of cytomegalovirus exposure and HLA in healthy donors. Sequencing was performed with immunoSEQ multiplex PCR; in TCRdb, only in-frame clones are kept and a portion is missing. Here the sample spans hundreds of thousands of clones, about nine tenths being singletons. The sequenced sample was PBMCs. These receptors all come from a woman younger than 30 in good health and CMV-seropositive. Each CDR3 is given with its conserved first and last residue. The order of the fields is J gene, V gene, D gene, CDR3 DNA, CDR3 protein. D genes are given only for firm matches.

j_gene: TRBJ1-2; v_gene: TRBV6-5; d_gene: NA; CDR3nt: TGTGCCAGCAGTCCCCCCTGGAGGGACCGCTATGGCTACACCTTC; CDR3aa: CASSPPWRDRYGYTF
j_gene: TRBJ2-7; v_gene: TRBV10-3; d_gene: TRBD2; CDR3nt: TGTGCCATCAGAGGCCGAGGGACTAGCGGTCCCTACGAGCAGTACTTC; CDR3aa: CAIRGRGTSGPYEQYF
j_gene: TRBJ1-1; v_gene: TRBV6-1; d_gene: NA; CDR3nt: TGTGCCAGCCTTAGGAGGCGGTTGATGAACACTGAAGCTTTCTTT; CDR3aa: CASLRRRLMNTEAFF
j_gene: TRBJ1-1; v_gene: TRBV30; d_gene: NA; CDR3nt: TGTGCCTCTGGATCAGGGGTTCCGGAAGCTTTCTTT; CDR3aa: CASGSGVPEAFF
j_gene: TRBJ1-2; v_gene: TRBV25-1; d_gene: NA; CDR3nt: TGTGCCAGCAGTGAATATCGGGGAGGCTACACCTTC; CDR3aa: CASSEYRGGYTF
j_gene: TRBJ2-4; v_gene: TRBV30; d_gene: NA; CDR3nt: TGTGCCTGGAACAGGGAGAACATTCAGTACTTC; CDR3aa: CAWNRENIQYF
j_gene: TRBJ2-7; v_gene: TRBV6-1; d_gene: TRBD1; CDR3nt: TGTGCCAGCAGTGTTGACAGGGCCTTTCACTACGAGCAGTACTTC; CDR3aa: CASSVDRAFHYEQYF
j_gene: TRBJ2-5; v_gene: TRBV28; d_gene: NA; CDR3nt: TGTGCCAGCACCGAGGAGACCCAGTACTTC; CDR3aa: CASTEETQYF
j_gene: TRBJ1-4; v_gene: TRBV28; d_gene: TRBD1; CDR3nt: TGTGCCAGCAGTTTACGTCAGGGGGCTACTAATGAAAAACTGTTTTTT; CDR3aa: CASSLRQGATNEKLFF
j_gene: TRBJ2-1; v_gene: TRBV27; d_gene: NA; CDR3nt: TGTGCCAGCAGTTTATCGAGCCCCTACTACAATGAGCAGTTCTTC; CDR3aa: CASSLSSPYYNEQFF
j_gene: TRBJ2-2; v_gene: TRBV5-5; d_gene: TRBD1; CDR3nt: TGTGCCAGCAGACCCGGGACAGGGAGAGGAAGAACCGGGGAGCTGTTTTTT; CDR3aa: CASRPGTGRGRTGELFF